These 30 T cell receptor beta chains originate from one sample sequenced in a study of CD4+ T cells in melanoma. The repertoire was sequenced with immunoSEQ multiplex PCR; TCRdb's copy has only in-frame clones and lacks some. The sample lists about 140,000 clones; around 90% were seen once. The receptors originated from a human donor with melanoma.

The V and J genes are TRBV6-6 and TRBJ2-7; tentatively, D is TRBD1 (6 bases). The CDR3 consists of 14 residues. Per germline, CDR1 MNHNY and CDR2 SVGAGI (reference sequence). V shed 4 bases and J shed 2 bases, with 12 bases lying between them. The CDR3 region is CASSFPGHTYEQYF. The CDR3 region has the DNA TGTGCCAGCAGTTTTCCGGGACATACCTACGAGCAGTACTTC.

The chain carries TRBV5-8 and TRBJ2-1; no clear D gene. The CDR3 spans 15 residues. Trimming left V 4 bases short and J 0 bases short, with 11 bases between. Germline assignment: CDR1 SGHTS and CDR2 YDEGEE. The CDR3 spells CASSPLPSSYNEQFF. CDR3 bases: TGTGCCAGCAGCCCTCTCCCAAGCTCCTACAATGAGCAGTTCTTC.

The chain couples TRBV9 to TRBJ1-2; TRBD1 might be the D (5 bases). CDR3 length: 15 residues. Trimming stripped 5 bases from V and 2 bases from J, with 16 bases between. The germline CDR1 and CDR2 sequences are SGDLS and YYNGEE. CDR3 coding DNA: TGTGCCAGCAGACCTATATTGGGGGGGAACTATGGCTACACCTTC. Its protein product is CASRPILGGNYGYTF.

The chain couples TRBV5-1 to TRBJ2-1; the match to TRBD2 covers 13 bases. Germline lookup yields CDR1 SGHRS and CDR2 YFSETQ. The CDR3 loop spans 14 amino acids. J gave up 8 bases and V 4 bases, and 3 bases lay outside the gene matches. This CDR3 is CASSPGTSGDEQFF. The CDR3 bases are TGCGCCAGCAGCCCAGGGACTAGCGGGGATGAGCAGTTCTTC.

The chain carries TRBV27 and TRBJ1-4; 8 nucleotides agree with TRBD1. CDR1 MNHEY and CDR2 SMNVEV come from the germline V gene (reference sequence). The CDR3 spans 14 residues. The ends lost 5 bases at V and 7 bases at J; junction bases unmatched: 6. As DNA, the CDR3 is TGTGCCAGCAGTCCCAGGGGGCTTCGTGAAAAACTGTTTTTT. It encodes CASSPRGLREKLFF.

The chain carries TRBV6-1 and TRBJ2-7; no clear D gene. Trimming took off 3 bases at V and 0 bases at J, with 9 bases between the two ends. Germline loops: CDR1 MNHNS, CDR2 SASEGT. This CDR3 spans 14 amino acids. CDR3 in amino acids: CASSETILSYEQYF. In nucleotides, the CDR3 is TGTGCCAGCAGTGAGACCATACTCTCCTACGAGCAGTACTTC.

In the case of this clone: The junction departs from the called germline gene at one end, perhaps through a read error. The V call is TRBV7-7, the J call TRBJ2-1; TRBD2 matches at 7 bases. The CDR3 contains 15 residues. Germline V gene sequence: CDR1 SSHAT, CDR2 FNYEAQ (reference sequence). CDR3 sequence (DNA): TGTGCTAGCAGCTTAGCACTAGCGTCCTACAATGAGCAGTTCTTC. Amino acids: CASSLALASYNEQFF.

In its sample, this clone was seen once. This chain connects TRBV5-3 to TRBJ2-5, with 10 positions matching TRBD2. TRBV5-3 is an open reading frame whose function is uncertain. The V and J ends lost 0 bases and 9 bases, in that order; junction bases with no gene match: 17. This CDR3 comprises 18 residues. The CDR3 nucleotides read TGTGCCAGAAGCTTGGCGGGTAGCGGGGGGCCCCCCGTTCGGGCCCAGTACTTC. Amino acid sequence: CARSLAGSGGPPVRAQYF.

The chain employs TRBV18 and TRBJ2-5; D is possibly TRBD1 or TRBD2 (6 bases each). V was cut by 6 bases and J by 4 bases, with 12 bases left in between. The germline gives CDR1 KGHSH, CDR2 LQKENI. This CDR3 has 13 amino acids. CDR3 nucleotides: TGTGCCAGCTCGTTAGCGGACAGAGAGACCCAGTACTTC. Encoded protein: CASSLADRETQYF. The variable domain in full, completed from reference TRBV18 and TRBJ2-5, reads NAGVMQNPRHLVRRRGQEARLRCSPMKGHSHVYWYRQLPEEGLKFMVYLQKENIIDESGMPKERFSAEFPKEGPSILRIQQVVRGDSAAYFCASSLADRETQYFGPGTRLLVL.

J is TRBJ1-1 and V is TRBV18, with TRBD1 matching over 7 bases. J gave up 1 base and V 6 bases, and 14 bases lay outside the gene matches. CDR3 length equals 17 residues. Germline V gene sequence: CDR1 KGHSH, CDR2 LQKENI. Here the CDR3 DNA reads TGTGCCAGCTCGCCCCGGACAGGACTTTTAAAGAACACTGAAGCTTTCTTT. This sequence encodes CASSPRTGLLKNTEAFF.

The rearrangement joins TRBV6-6 to TRBJ2-2; tentative D call: TRBD1 (7 bases). The V gene lost 2 bases and the J gene lost 4 bases, with 14 bases spanning the gap. This CDR3 has 16 residues. Germline V gives CDR1 MNHNY, CDR2 SVGAGI (reference sequence). CDR3 sequence: CASSYQGRGVTGELFF. The CDR3 nucleotides are TGTGCCAGCAGTTACCAGGGCAGGGGGGTCACCGGGGAGCTGTTTTTT.

V gene TRBV6-5 combines with J gene TRBJ1-6; D perhaps matches TRBD1 (5 bases). This CDR3 spans 15 amino acids. Germline CDR1 reads MNHEY; CDR2 reads SVGAGI. V lost 8 bases and J lost 7, with 18 bases in between. CDR3 coding DNA: TGTGCCAGCGGACCTTCCTGGCAGGGAAATTCACCCCTCCACTTT. It codes for CASGPSWQGNSPLHF.

The rearrangement uses TRBV19 and TRBJ1-1; TRBD1 agrees at 9 bases. Germline CDR1 is LNHDA and CDR2 is SQIVND (reference sequence). The CDR3 runs 16 residues. V lost 5 bases and J lost 5; bases outside the gene matches: 12. Here the CDR3 reads CASSPKSQGARTEAFF. CDR3 sequence (DNA): TGTGCCAGTAGTCCGAAGTCACAGGGGGCGCGAACTGAAGCTTTCTTT.

The genes are TRBV5-1 and TRBJ1-2; D perhaps matches TRBD1 (6 bases). The CDR3 is made up of 12 amino acids. The V and J ends lost 4 bases and 7 bases respectively, with 11 bases between them. Germline V gene data show CDR1 as SGHRS and CDR2 as YFSETQ. DNA for the CDR3: TGCGCCAGCAGCAGGCAGGGGAGTGGCTACACCTTC. Residues: CASSRQGSGYTF.

In DNA, the CDR3 is TGTGCCAGCAGCACAAGTCCCCGGTTAGAGACCCAGTACTTC. Encoded protein: CASSTSPRLETQYF. The J gene is TRBJ2-5, the V gene TRBV7-2, with D unclear. Germline CDR1 reads SGHTA; CDR2 reads FQGNSA. The CDR3 is 14 amino acids. The germline V and J ends were trimmed by 5 bases and 4 bases, with 14 bases remaining between them.

The J gene is TRBJ1-6, the V gene TRBV6-1; a weak D match, TRBD1 (5 bases). V was pared by 6 bases and J by 8 bases, with 11 bases between. The CDR3 length is 13 residues. Germline V gene lookup returns CDR1 MNHNS and CDR2 SASEGT. This CDR3 is CASRSGGDSPLHF. CDR3 nucleotide sequence: TGTGCCAGCAGGTCAGGAGGGGATTCACCCCTCCACTTT.

This sequence joins TRBV4-2 and TRBJ1-4, with D unclear. V lost 1 base and J 8 bases, leaving 8 bases between the germline ends. The CDR3 length is 13 residues. CDR1 LGHNA and CDR2 YNFKEQ come from the germline V gene. DNA of the CDR3: TGTGCCAGCAGCCAAGGGAGAGAGGAAAAACTGTTTTTT. Translating gives CASSQGREEKLFF.

The gene calls are TRBV7-8 and TRBJ1-2, with TRBD1 matching 7 bases. The CDR3 consists of 15 residues. The V gene end was trimmed by 2 bases and the J gene end by 6 bases; junction bases not matched to a gene: 9. Germline V gene lookup returns CDR1 SGHVS and CDR2 FQNEAQ. The CDR3 spells CASSLLLGGADGYTF. For the CDR3, the DNA is TGTGCCAGCAGCTTACTTCTAGGGGGCGCGGATGGCTACACCTTC.

This chain links TRBV30 with TRBJ1-6, with D tentatively TRBD1 (6 bases). Trimming took 0 bases from V and 5 from J, leaving 8 bases between them. The CDR3 runs to 14 residues. The V gene's germline CDR1 is GTSNPN and CDR2 SVGIG (reference sequence). CDR3 sequence (DNA): TGTGCCTGGAGTGTGGGGGCCGATAATTCACCCCTCCACTTT. Translating it yields CAWSVGADNSPLHF.

The V call is TRBV11-3, the J call TRBJ1-1; no clear D gene. The V end was cut by 1 base, the J end by 8 bases, with 11 bases between. Germline CDR1 is SGHNT and CDR2 is YENEEA. There are 13 residues in the CDR3. In DNA form, the CDR3 reads TGTGCCAGCAGCTTAGGTGATGGCAGGGAAGCTTTCTTT. Its translation: CASSLGDGREAFF.

The rearrangement uses TRBV4-1 and TRBJ1-2, with 7 bases that match TRBD1. V lost 2 bases, J lost 8 bases, and 2 bases stayed unmatched. This CDR3 contains 12 residues. The germline V gene has CDR1 MGHRA and CDR2 YSYEKL. CDR3: CASSQRTGGYTF. The CDR3 bases are TGCGCCAGCAGCCAAAGGACAGGCGGCTACACCTTC.

This clone was observed once. V is TRBV18 and J is TRBJ1-5; tentative D call: TRBD1 (6 bases). Germline V gene data show CDR1 as KGHSH and CDR2 as LQKENI. Trimming took 4 bases from V and 4 from J, leaving 11 bases between them. The CDR3 length is 14 residues. CDR3 amino acids: CASSLDRTNQPQHF. The CDR3 DNA reads TGTGCCAGCTCACTAGACAGGACGAATCAGCCCCAGCATTTT.

The chain recombines TRBV5-1 with TRBJ2-7; D ambiguous. Deletions cut 7 bases from V and 3 bases from J, with 17 bases between. The CDR3 is 14 amino acids. Germline-derived CDR1 and CDR2 are SGHRS and YFSETQ. The CDR3 DNA sequence: TGCGCCAGCGCCCCATTTGAGGAAAACTACGAGCAGTACTTC. Its protein product is CASAPFEENYEQYF.

This chain joins TRBV18 and TRBJ2-1, with 8 bases that match TRBD2. CDR1 KGHSH and CDR2 LQKENI come from the germline V gene. Trimming removed 0 bases from V and 9 bases from J; junction bases left unmatched: 13. This CDR3 is built from 17 residues. Written as DNA, the CDR3 is TGTGCCAGCTCACCACCGGGGGTAAACGGGGGGGCCTCTGAGCAGTTCTTC. Protein sequence: CASSPPGVNGGASEQFF.

This sequence joins TRBV6-5 and TRBJ2-7; 7 positions match TRBD1. The germline gives CDR1 MNHEY, CDR2 SVGAGI. This CDR3 comprises 14 residues. V trimming: 2 bases; J trimming: 1 base; junction bases outside the gene matches: 2. The CDR3 coding sequence is TGTGCCAGCAGTTACACCAGGGGGTCCTACGAGCAGTACTTC. Encoded protein: CASSYTRGSYEQYF.

The chain links TRBV5-4 to TRBJ2-5; possibly TRBD2 for D (5 bases). Germline lookup yields CDR1 SGHNT and CDR2 YYREEE (reference sequence). Trimming shortened V by 1 base and J by 3 bases, and 7 bases separated the two germline ends. This CDR3 contains 13 residues. The CDR3 coding sequence is TGTGCCAGCAGCTTGCGGGGAGAAGAGACCCAGTACTTC. It specifies CASSLRGEETQYF.

Remarks on this clone: One end of the junction does not line up with germline, which may come from a read error. This chain joins TRBV7-7 and TRBJ1-3; 9 bases fit TRBD1. CDR1 SSHAT and CDR2 FNYEAQ come from the germline V gene (reference sequence). The CDR3 has 15 residues. The CDR3 bases are TGTGCTAGCAGCTCGGGACAGGGTCCCGGAAACACCATATATTTT. Translated, it gives CASSSGQGPGNTIYF.

The V gene is TRBV5-1, the J gene TRBJ2-3; D is perhaps TRBD1 (5 bases). V was cut by 4 bases and J by 0 bases, with 9 bases left in between. Germline V CDR1 and CDR2: SGHRS, YFSETQ. The CDR3 is 14 residues long. Here the CDR3 reads CASSQGSSTDTQYF. The CDR3 coding sequence is TGCGCCAGCAGCCAGGGATCTAGCACAGATACGCAGTATTTT.

The chain carries TRBV5-1 and TRBJ2-1, with 12 bases identical to TRBD2. Germline lookup yields CDR1 SGHRS and CDR2 YFSETQ. This CDR3 is built from 15 residues. The J segment lost 10 bases and the V segment lost 5 bases, leaving 10 bases of the junction unmatched. The CDR3, as DNA: TGCGCCAGCAGGCCGGGACTAGCGGGCCCTCGGGAGCAGTTCTTC. Its protein is CASRPGLAGPREQFF.

The gene calls are TRBV6-6 and TRBJ1-1, with D unresolved. Germline V gene sequence: CDR1 MNHNY, CDR2 SVGAGI (reference sequence). Trimming left V 4 bases short and J 3 bases short, with 9 bases between. The CDR3 loop spans 13 amino acids. CDR3 sequence (DNA): TGTGCCAGCAGTTGGAGGGTGTACACTGAAGCTTTCTTT. Translation gives CASSWRVYTEAFF.